One and the same sample provided the 3 T cell receptor beta chains below, sequenced in a study of response to subunit inactivated influenza vaccine. TCRdb reanalysed the RT-PCR reads using MiXCR and keeps one entry per CDR3 protein. The sample lists fewer than 600,000 distinct CDR3 sequences, about 7.2% occurring once. This material consisted of PBMCs from blood, taken less than 25 months after vaccination. These receptors originate from a man aged 50-75 years who received an inactivated influenza vaccine.

The gene calls are TRBV12-3 or TRBV12-4 and TRBJ2-2; D perhaps matches TRBD2 (6 bases). CDR3 length equals 16 residues. V gave up 6 bases and J gave up 6 bases, with 20 bases separating them. The CDR3 nucleotides read TGTGCCAGCAGCTCCCCGGGACTTCTAGAGGCCGGGGAGCTGTTTTTT. Protein product: CASSSPGLLEAGELFF.

This chain connects TRBV12-3 or TRBV12-4 to TRBJ2-2; D is possibly TRBD2 (5 bases). There are 13 residues in the CDR3. The V and J ends lost 7 bases and 6 bases respectively, with 12 bases between them. CDR3 loop: CASTLRRAGELFF. Written as DNA, the CDR3 is TGTGCCAGCACCCTTAGGCGGGCCGGGGAGCTGTTTTTT.

This clonotype came up many times. V and J are TRBV7-2 and TRBJ1-5; D is possibly TRBD1 (5 bases). CDR3 length equals 15 residues. V was cut by 5 bases and J by 5 bases, with 16 bases left in between. From germline, CDR1 is SGHTA and CDR2 FQGNSA. CDR3 sequence: CASSRREGNHQPQHF. The CDR3 DNA follows: TGTGCCAGCAGCCGCCGTGAGGGGAATCATCAGCCCCAGCATTTT.